This T cell receptor (beta chain) is from a study of cytomegalovirus exposure and HLA in healthy donors. The PCR contained 60 Vbeta and 13 Jbeta primers. Data came from immunoSEQ multiplex PCR; TCRdb stores just in-frame clones and leaves some out. This sample's table has around 55,000 clones. Notes on the study in general: Versus the approximately 700-donor mean, an Asian-associated ancestry cluster reportedly showed fewer N-insertions in a later analysis.

Regarding this clone: Its target is unknown.

Trimming shortened V by 7 bases and J by 5 bases, and 6 bases separated the two germline ends. Germline lookup yields CDR1 SNHLY and CDR2 FYNNEI. The CDR3 totals 11 residues. Participants comprised healthy donors of bone marrow. The sequence was obtained from a man aged 50-60 years in good health and CMV-seropositive. The chain uses TRBV2 and TRBJ2-1; the D is unclear. Sequences were obtained from PBMCs. The CDR3 DNA reads as TGTGCCAGCAAAGGAGACAATGAGCAGTTCTTC. It translates to CASKGDNEQFF.